Following are 7 T cell receptor beta chains from one sample sequenced in a study of a mutant IDH1 vaccine in newly diagnosed glioma (dated by TCRdb to the early 2020s). The intended sense of this specimen's time point label: baseline, week 1 (first vaccination visit). The label giving this sample's treatment or condition can be read as: pre-vaccination baseline after standard-of-care therapy. Receptor amplification or capture employed the immunoSEQ multiplex PCR assay. TCRdb retrieved this table from immuneACCESS and kept in-frame rearrangements only. Not all clones are present; in checked studies, unresolved V genes account for under half, and no reason is known for the remainder. Within this sample are tens of thousands of clones, with more than 60% of them counted one time only. Clones ranked in the top ten supply less than 2% of the sample. Source: PBMCs, taken from a glioma patient treated with radiotherapy, temozolomide or both. These receptors were collected from a woman aged 40 to 50 with glioma.

The chain employs TRBV15 and TRBJ1-3; D not resolved. Germline V gene sequence: CDR1 LNHNV, CDR2 YYDKDF (reference sequence). Trimming removed 0 bases from V and 1 base from J, with 10 bases in between. The CDR3 spans 16 residues. This CDR3 is CATSRDSAKSGNTIYF. CDR3 DNA: TGTGCCACCAGCAGAGATAGTGCGAAGTCTGGAAACACCATATATTTT. Full variable domain (remainder filled in from reference TRBV15 and TRBJ1-3): DAMVIQNPRYQVTQFGKPVTLSCSQTLNHNVMYWYQQKSSQAPKLLFHYYDKDFNNEADTPDNFQSRRPNTSFCFLDIRSPGLGDTAMYLCATSRDSAKSGNTIYFGEGSWLTVV.

The V and J genes are TRBV14 and TRBJ1-2; maybe TRBD1 (5 bases). The CDR3 consists of 13 residues. Germline V gives CDR1 SGHDN, CDR2 FVKESK. V was cut by 4 bases and J by 7 bases, with 13 bases left in between. The chain's CDR3 is CASSLGGSSGYTF. In DNA, the CDR3 is TGTGCCAGCAGCCTGGGGGGGTCTTCTGGCTACACCTTC. The full variable domain, in which reference TRBV14 and TRBJ1-2 provide the parts outside the CDR3, is EAGVTQFPSHSVIEKGQTVTLRCDPISGHDNLYWYRRVMGKEIKFLLHFVKESKQDESGMPNNRFLAERTGGTYSTLKVQPAELEDSGVYFCASSLGGSSGYTFGSGTRLTVV.

The V call is TRBV4-1, the J call TRBJ2-7; perhaps D is TRBD1 or TRBD2 (5 bases each). The CDR3 covers 15 residues. V was cut by 0 bases and J by 7 bases, with 16 bases left in between. Germline V gives CDR1 MGHRA, CDR2 YSYEKL. The CDR3 DNA sequence: TGCGCCAGCAGCCAAGATAGGGGATTTCAGCGGGAGCAGTACTTC. Its protein is CASSQDRGFQREQYF.

The chain joins TRBV5-1 to TRBJ2-5; D is undetermined. Deletions cut 3 bases from V and 1 base from J, with 7 bases between. The germline V gene has CDR1 SGHRS and CDR2 YFSETQ. The CDR3 is 13 amino acids. The DNA of the CDR3 is TGCGCCAGCAGCTGGGAAGGCCAAGAGACCCAGTACTTC. This gives the protein CASSWEGQETQYF.

The gene calls are TRBV7-6 and TRBJ1-6, with D maybe TRBD1 (6 bases). The CDR3 runs 14 residues. In germline, CDR1 is SGHVS, CDR2 FNYEAQ. V was clipped by 5 bases and J by 13 bases, with 18 bases between them. This chain's CDR3 is CASSLPAQGSPLHF. The CDR3 DNA sequence: TGTGCCAGCAGCCTACCGGCCCAGGGGTCGCCCCTCCACTTT.

The rearrangement links TRBV5-1 to TRBJ1-2; D perhaps matches TRBD1 (5 bases). The germline CDR1 and CDR2 sequences are SGHRS and YFSETQ. The V gene lost 0 bases and the J gene lost 5 bases, with 11 bases spanning the gap. The CDR3 has 14 amino acids. CDR3 residues: CASSLEQPGYGYTF. For the CDR3, the DNA is TGCGCCAGCAGCTTGGAACAGCCAGGGTATGGCTACACCTTC.

V and J are TRBV2 and TRBJ1-2; D remains ambiguous. From germline, CDR1 is SNHLY and CDR2 FYNNEI. The CDR3 length is 13 residues. V shed 3 bases and J shed 4 bases, with 9 bases lying between them. This CDR3 is CASSDLGTYGYTF. In DNA form, the CDR3 reads TGTGCCAGCAGTGACCTGGGAACCTATGGCTACACCTTC.